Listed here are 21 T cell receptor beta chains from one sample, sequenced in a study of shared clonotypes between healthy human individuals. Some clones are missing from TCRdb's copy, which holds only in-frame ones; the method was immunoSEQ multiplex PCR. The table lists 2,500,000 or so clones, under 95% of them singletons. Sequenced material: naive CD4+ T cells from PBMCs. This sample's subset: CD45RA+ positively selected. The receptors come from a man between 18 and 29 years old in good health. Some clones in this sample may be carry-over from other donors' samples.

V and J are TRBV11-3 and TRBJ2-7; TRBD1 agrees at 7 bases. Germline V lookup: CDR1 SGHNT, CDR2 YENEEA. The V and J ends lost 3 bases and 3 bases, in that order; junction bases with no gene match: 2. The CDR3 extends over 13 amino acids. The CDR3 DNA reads TGTGCCAGCAGCTTTGCAGGGGGCTACGAGCAGTACTTC. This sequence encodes CASSFAGGYEQYF. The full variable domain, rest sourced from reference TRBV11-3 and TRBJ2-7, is EAGVVQSPRYKIIEKKQPVAFWCNPISGHNTLYWYLQNLGQGPELLIRYENEEAVDDSQLPKDRFSAERLKGVDSTLKIQPAELGDSAVYLCASSFAGGYEQYFGPGTRLTVT.

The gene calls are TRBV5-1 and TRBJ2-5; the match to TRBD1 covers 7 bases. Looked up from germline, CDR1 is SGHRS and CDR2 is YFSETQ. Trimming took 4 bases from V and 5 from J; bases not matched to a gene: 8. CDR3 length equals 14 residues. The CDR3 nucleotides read TGCGCCAGCAGCGTTCAACAGGGGTGGGAGACCCAGTACTTC. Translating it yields CASSVQQGWETQYF.

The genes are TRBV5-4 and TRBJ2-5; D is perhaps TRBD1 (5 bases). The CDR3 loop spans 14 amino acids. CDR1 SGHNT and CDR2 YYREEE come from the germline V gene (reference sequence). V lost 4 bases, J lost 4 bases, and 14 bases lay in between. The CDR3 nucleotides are TGTGCCAGCAGCCCAGGTGGGGCCCGAGAGACCCAGTACTTC. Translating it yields CASSPGGARETQYF.

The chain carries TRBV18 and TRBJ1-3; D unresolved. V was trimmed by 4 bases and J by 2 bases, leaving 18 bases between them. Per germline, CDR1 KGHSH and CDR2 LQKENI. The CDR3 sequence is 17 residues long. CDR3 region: CASSLQNIIRTGNTIYF. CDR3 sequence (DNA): TGTGCCAGCTCACTTCAAAATATTATCCGAACTGGAAACACCATATATTTT. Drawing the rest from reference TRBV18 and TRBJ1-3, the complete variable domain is NAGVMQNPRHLVRRRGQEARLRCSPMKGHSHVYWYRQLPEEGLKFMVYLQKENIIDESGMPKERFSAEFPKEGPSILRIQQVVRGDSAAYFCASSLQNIIRTGNTIYFGEGSWLTVV.

The CDR3 reads CASSLDGSGYTF. CDR3 bases: TGTGCCAGCAGCCTAGACGGGTCTGGCTACACCTTC. This sequence joins TRBV7-3 and TRBJ1-2; D unresolved. Trimming removed 5 bases from V and 7 bases from J, with 11 bases in between. The germline CDR1 and CDR2 sequences are SGHTA and FQGTGA. The CDR3 contains 12 residues.

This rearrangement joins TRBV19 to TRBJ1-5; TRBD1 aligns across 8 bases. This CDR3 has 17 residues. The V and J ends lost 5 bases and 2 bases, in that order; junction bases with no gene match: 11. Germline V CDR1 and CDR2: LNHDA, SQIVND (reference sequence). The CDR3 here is CASSPPPGQGGNQPQHF. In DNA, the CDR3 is TGTGCCAGTAGTCCCCCTCCCGGACAGGGAGGCAATCAGCCCCAGCATTTT.

CDR3 nucleotides: TGTGCCAGCGCACGCCTCGGATCCGGCTATGGCTACACCTTC. Protein: CASARLGSGYGYTF. The rearrangement links TRBV28 to TRBJ1-2; D is ambiguous. Germline-derived CDR1 and CDR2 are MDHEN and SYDVKM. V shed 8 bases and J shed 4 bases, with 17 bases lying between them. CDR3 length: 14 amino acids.

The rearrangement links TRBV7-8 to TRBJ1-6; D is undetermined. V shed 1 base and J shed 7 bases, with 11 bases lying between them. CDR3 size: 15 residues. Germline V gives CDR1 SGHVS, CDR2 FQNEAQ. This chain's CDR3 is CASSLGDSRNSPLHF. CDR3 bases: TGTGCCAGCAGCTTAGGTGACTCAAGGAATTCACCCCTCCACTTT.

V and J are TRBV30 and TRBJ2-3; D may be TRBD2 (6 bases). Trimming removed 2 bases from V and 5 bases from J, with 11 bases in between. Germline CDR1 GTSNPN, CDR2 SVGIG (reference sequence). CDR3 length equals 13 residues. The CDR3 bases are TGTGCCTGGAGTACGGGACTGTTAGATACGCAGTATTTT. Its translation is CAWSTGLLDTQYF.

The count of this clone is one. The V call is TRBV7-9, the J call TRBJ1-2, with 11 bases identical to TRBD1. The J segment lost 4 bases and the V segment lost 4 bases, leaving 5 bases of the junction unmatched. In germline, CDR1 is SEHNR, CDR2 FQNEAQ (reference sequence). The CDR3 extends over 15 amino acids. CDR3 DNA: TGTGCCAGCAGCTCCCGGGACAGGGGGGCCTATGGCTACACCTTC. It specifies CASSSRDRGAYGYTF. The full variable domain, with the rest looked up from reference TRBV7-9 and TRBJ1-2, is DTGVSQNPRHKITKRGQNVTFRCDPISEHNRLYWYRQTLGQGPEFLTYFQNEAQLEKSRLLSDRFSAERPKGSFSTLEIQRTEQGDSAMYLCASSSRDRGAYGYTFGSGTRLTVV.

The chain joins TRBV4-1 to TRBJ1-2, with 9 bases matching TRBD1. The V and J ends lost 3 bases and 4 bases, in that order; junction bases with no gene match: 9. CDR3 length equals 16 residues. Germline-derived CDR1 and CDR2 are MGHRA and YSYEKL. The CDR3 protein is CASSQGTGFTGYGYTF. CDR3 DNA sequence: TGCGCCAGCAGCCAGGGGACAGGGTTTACGGGCTATGGCTACACCTTC.

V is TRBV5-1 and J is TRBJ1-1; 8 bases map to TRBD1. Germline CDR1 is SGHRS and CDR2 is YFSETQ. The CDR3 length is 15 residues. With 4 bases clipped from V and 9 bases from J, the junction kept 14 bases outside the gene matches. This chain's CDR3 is CASSPEPRQGSQAFF. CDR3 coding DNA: TGCGCCAGCAGCCCCGAGCCCCGACAGGGGAGTCAAGCTTTCTTT.

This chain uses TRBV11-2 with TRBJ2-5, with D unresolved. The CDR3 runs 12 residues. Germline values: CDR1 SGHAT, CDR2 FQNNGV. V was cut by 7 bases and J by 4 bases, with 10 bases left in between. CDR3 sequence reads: CASTPSPETQYF. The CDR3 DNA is TGTGCCAGCACCCCCTCCCCAGAGACCCAGTACTTC.

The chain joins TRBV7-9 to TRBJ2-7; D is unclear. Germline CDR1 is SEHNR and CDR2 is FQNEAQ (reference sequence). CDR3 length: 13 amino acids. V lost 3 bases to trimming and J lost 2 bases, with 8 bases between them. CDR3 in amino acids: CASSFSNTYEQYF. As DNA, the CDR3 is TGTGCCAGCAGCTTTTCCAATACCTACGAGCAGTACTTC.

The CDR3 here is CASSLGITEAFF. The CDR3 DNA reads TGTGCCAGCAGCTTAGGTATCACTGAAGCTTTCTTT. V is TRBV7-9 and J is TRBJ1-1, with D unclear. Between the trimmed V and J ends, which lost 1 base and 4 bases, there was a span of 4 bases. From germline, CDR1 is SEHNR and CDR2 FQNEAQ (reference sequence). This CDR3 has 12 amino acids.

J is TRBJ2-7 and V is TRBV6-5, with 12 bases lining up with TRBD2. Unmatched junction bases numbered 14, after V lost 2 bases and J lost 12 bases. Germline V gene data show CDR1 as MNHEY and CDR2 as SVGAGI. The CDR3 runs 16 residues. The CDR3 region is CASSYRSASGRAEVYF. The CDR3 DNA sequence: TGTGCCAGCAGTTACCGTTCGGCTAGCGGGAGGGCCGAAGTGTACTTC.

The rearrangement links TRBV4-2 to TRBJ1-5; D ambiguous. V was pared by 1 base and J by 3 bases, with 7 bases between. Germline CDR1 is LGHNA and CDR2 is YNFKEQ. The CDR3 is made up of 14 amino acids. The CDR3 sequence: CASSQGRFNQPQHF. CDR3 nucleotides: TGTGCCAGCAGCCAAGGTCGGTTCAATCAGCCCCAGCATTTT.

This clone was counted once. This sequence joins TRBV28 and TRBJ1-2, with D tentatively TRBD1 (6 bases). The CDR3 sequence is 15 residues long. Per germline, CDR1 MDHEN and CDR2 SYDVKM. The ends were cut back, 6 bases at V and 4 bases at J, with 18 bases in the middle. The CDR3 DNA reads TGTGCCAGCAGCCCTCGGCGGGGGCGCGGCTATGGCTACACCTTC. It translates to CASSPRRGRGYGYTF.

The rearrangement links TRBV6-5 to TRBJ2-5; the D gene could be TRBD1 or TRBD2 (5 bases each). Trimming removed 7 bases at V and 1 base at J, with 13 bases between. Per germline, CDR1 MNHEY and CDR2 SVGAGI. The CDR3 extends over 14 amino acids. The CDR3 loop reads CASTIPGGQETQYF. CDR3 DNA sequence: TGTGCCAGCACCATCCCTGGGGGCCAAGAGACCCAGTACTTC.

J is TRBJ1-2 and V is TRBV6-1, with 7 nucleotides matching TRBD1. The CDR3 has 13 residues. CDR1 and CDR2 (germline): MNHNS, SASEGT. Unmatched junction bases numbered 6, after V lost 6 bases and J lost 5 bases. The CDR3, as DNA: TGTGCCAGCAGAGAGACAGGGAGTTATGGCTACACCTTC. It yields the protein CASRETGSYGYTF.

CDR3 residues: CASSLGSSPWGPETQYF. The CDR3, as DNA: TGCGCCAGCAGCTTGGGCTCGTCTCCCTGGGGGCCAGAGACCCAGTACTTC. The chain couples TRBV5-1 to TRBJ2-5; maybe TRBD1 (6 bases). The germline V gene has CDR1 SGHRS and CDR2 YFSETQ. The CDR3 extends over 17 amino acids. V lost 0 bases and J lost 4, with 19 bases in between.